The T cell receptor (beta chain) under discussion was sequenced for a study of T cells in Graves' hyperthyroidism and ophthalmopathy. Overall study context: Peripheral blood was collected at initial diagnosis, before any treatment. Study-wide results and limits: From stable hyperthyroidism, ophthalmopathy was separated by a 13 V-J model.

This CDR3 spans 12 amino acids. Trimming took 4 bases from V and 3 from J, leaving 7 bases between them. Comment on this clonotype: The target antigen is unknown.

RNA transcripts were the template for amplifying TCR beta CDR3 regions. HTBI primers were the set used in a first-round RT-PCR of the TCR CDR3. In TCRdb, the multiplex PCR reads were re-called with MiXCR into one record per CDR3 protein. The data hold roughly 500,000 distinct CDR3 sequences, with roughly 22% observed a single time. The sequence came from a woman in her 70s with Graves' ophthalmopathy. J is TRBJ2-7 and V is TRBV12-3 or TRBV12-4; no firm D call. Material: blood. Written as DNA, the CDR3 is TGTGCCAGCAGTTCAAAGGGCTACGAGCAGTACTTC. It translates to CASSSKGYEQYF.